One sample yielded the 32 T cell receptor beta chains listed below, sequenced in a study of T-cell memory formation after mild COVID-19. Using its own MiXCR run on the 5' RACE reads, TCRdb lists one record per CDR3 protein. Of under 400,000 distinct CDR3 sequences in the sample, roughly 21% are singletons; the top ten hold roughly an eighth. Source material: PBMCs or a T cell subset sorted from them (not recorded which). These receptors originate from an adult woman who had mild COVID-19 (a few samples of this study predate the infection). Cell type and time point are not known.

The chain uses TRBV12-3 or TRBV12-4 and TRBJ1-1; D is perhaps TRBD1 (6 bases). The CDR3 is 15 residues long. V lost 5 bases to trimming and J lost 0 bases, with 13 bases between them. The CDR3 DNA reads as TGTGCCAGCAGTCTACCGGGACACCTGAACACTGAAGCTTTCTTT. Translating it yields CASSLPGHLNTEAFF.

This clonotype was detected ten times or more. The chain links TRBV19 to TRBJ2-7; 8 positions agree with TRBD1. This CDR3 region has 14 residues. V lost 3 bases, J lost 3 bases, and 4 bases stayed unmatched. The germline V gene encodes CDR1 LNHDA and CDR2 SQIVND (reference sequence). CDR3 DNA sequence: TGTGCCAGTAGTATGGACAGGGCCCACTACGAGCAGTACTTC. It is translated as CASSMDRAHYEQYF.

The chain combines TRBV4-1 with TRBJ1-3; D is undetermined. The germline gives CDR1 MGHRA, CDR2 YSYEKL. The CDR3 loop spans 16 amino acids. V was clipped by 0 bases and J by 0 bases, with 9 bases between them. The CDR3 here is CASSQEVSASGNTIYF. The CDR3 nucleotides are TGCGCCAGCAGCCAAGAGGTCAGTGCCTCTGGAAACACCATATATTTT.

This chain links TRBV7-2 with TRBJ2-3; 10 nucleotides line up with TRBD2. The CDR3 consists of 18 residues. From germline, CDR1 is SGHTA and CDR2 FQGNSA. The ends lost 5 bases at V and 5 bases at J; junction bases unmatched: 16. The CDR3 here is CASSRQGAGTSVQDTQYF. The CDR3 bases are TGTGCCAGCAGCCGGCAAGGGGCCGGGACTAGCGTACAAGATACGCAGTATTTT.

The genes are TRBV30 and TRBJ2-7; 9 nucleotides match TRBD2. Germline-derived CDR1 and CDR2 are GTSNPN and SVGIG (reference sequence). V lost 5 bases and J lost 0; bases outside the gene matches: 8. The CDR3 loop spans 15 amino acids. The CDR3 region is CAWGRRGGYSYEQYF. CDR3 in DNA: TGTGCCTGGGGGAGGCGGGGGGGCTACTCCTACGAGCAGTACTTC. Complete variable domain (other parts from reference TRBV30 and TRBJ2-7): SQTIHQWPATLVQPVGSPLSLECTVEGTSNPNLYWYRQAAGRGLQLLFYSVGIGQISSEVPQNLSASRPQDRQFILSSKKLLLSDSGFYLCAWGRRGGYSYEQYFGPGTRLTVT.

This clonotype was seen a handful of times. The chain combines TRBV6-6 with TRBJ2-5, with 10 bases that match TRBD2. Germline loops: CDR1 MNHNY, CDR2 SVGAGI (reference sequence). The CDR3 contains 16 residues. V lost 2 bases and J lost 5; bases outside the gene matches: 8. CDR3 bases: TGTGCCAGCAGTTACATACCCCCTAGCGGGAGTGAGACCCAGTACTTC. Amino acids: CASSYIPPSGSETQYF.

The chain has TRBV11-2 and TRBJ2-7, with D tentatively TRBD1 (6 bases). V was shortened by 6 bases and J by 3 bases, with 12 bases between the two germline ends. This CDR3 has 13 amino acids. Per germline, CDR1 SGHAT and CDR2 FQNNGV. As DNA, the CDR3 is TGTGCCAGCAGTACAGGGACACTCTACGAGCAGTACTTC. It encodes CASSTGTLYEQYF.

This clonotype has at least ten counts. The chain joins TRBV9 to TRBJ2-7, with D unclear. Germline-derived CDR1 and CDR2 are SGDLS and YYNGEE. The CDR3 covers 11 residues. Trimming removed 3 bases from V and 8 bases from J, with 9 bases in between. The CDR3 reads CASSAGFQQYF. The CDR3 bases are TGTGCCAGCAGCGCAGGATTTCAGCAGTACTTC.

This chain joins TRBV5-1 and TRBJ2-1; D unclear. The CDR3 runs 12 residues. The V gene's germline CDR1 is SGHRS and CDR2 YFSETQ. Trimming removed 7 bases from V and 9 bases from J, with 14 bases in between. CDR3 nucleotides: TGCGCCAGCGCCCAAGAAGGGTCTGAGCAGTTCTTC. Its translation: CASAQEGSEQFF.

This rearrangement joins TRBV9 to TRBJ2-7; 8 bases align to TRBD1. V lost 2 bases, J lost 2 bases, and 6 bases stayed unmatched. Germline V gene data show CDR1 as SGDLS and CDR2 as YYNGEE. The CDR3 length is 15 residues. Here the CDR3 reads CASSVGQGAAYEQYF. CDR3 coding DNA: TGTGCCAGCAGCGTGGGCCAGGGGGCGGCCTACGAGCAGTACTTC.

This clonotype was observed a handful of times. This sequence joins TRBV29-1 and TRBJ1-1, with D perhaps matching TRBD1 (6 bases). The CDR3 length is 14 residues. The ends were cut back, 6 bases at V and 2 bases at J, with 16 bases in the middle. Germline lookup yields CDR1 SQVTM and CDR2 ANQGSEA. This CDR3 is CSVEGGHRNTEAFF. As DNA, the CDR3 is TGCAGCGTGGAGGGGGGACACCGTAACACTGAAGCTTTCTTT.

V gene TRBV30 combines with J gene TRBJ2-1, with 11 bases that match TRBD1. In germline, CDR1 is GTSNPN, CDR2 SVGIG (reference sequence). This CDR3 contains 12 residues. The V and J ends lost 5 bases and 8 bases, in that order; junction bases with no gene match: 2. The CDR3 spells CAWGQGADEQFF. The CDR3 bases are TGTGCCTGGGGACAGGGGGCCGATGAGCAGTTCTTC.

This chain joins TRBV11-3 and TRBJ2-7; perhaps TRBD2 as D (5 bases). Trimming took off 5 bases at V and 4 bases at J, with 33 bases between the two ends. The CDR3 is 20 amino acids. Germline-derived CDR1 and CDR2 are SGHNT and YENEEA. CDR3 amino acids: CASSVGGLLVYDKQFYEQYF. Here the CDR3 DNA reads TGTGCCAGCAGCGTAGGAGGCTTACTGGTGTACGACAAGCAGTTTTACGAGCAGTACTTC.

This clonotype showed up just once. The V gene is TRBV12-3 or TRBV12-4, the J gene TRBJ2-7; a weak D match, TRBD1 (6 bases). The CDR3 consists of 17 residues. Trimming pared 1 base from V and 7 bases from J, leaving 23 bases between. This CDR3 is CASSLDPTGLLSTEQYF. CDR3 DNA sequence: TGTGCCAGCAGTTTAGACCCGACAGGCCTCCTTTCTACGGAGCAGTACTTC.

This chain joins TRBV20-1 and TRBJ2-7; no firm D call. Per germline, CDR1 DFQATT and CDR2 SNEGSKA (reference sequence). This CDR3 region has 13 residues. The V end lost 6 bases, the J end lost 0 bases, and 12 bases lay between the germline ends. CDR3 amino acids: CSAPDGSSYEQYF. The CDR3 DNA sequence: TGCAGTGCACCCGACGGAAGCTCCTACGAGCAGTACTTC.

This clonotype showed up many times. The chain is built from TRBV7-8 and TRBJ2-1; TRBD1 might be the D (6 bases). This CDR3 is 12 amino acids long. Germline CDR1 SGHVS, CDR2 FQNEAQ. The V end lost 5 bases, the J end lost 16 bases, and 18 bases lay between the germline ends. The CDR3 nucleotides read TGTGCCAGCAGCCTAACAGGGATTGAACTTTTCTTC. It yields the protein CASSLTGIELFF.

This chain links TRBV10-3 with TRBJ1-5; D possibly corresponds to TRBD1 (5 bases). V shed 0 bases and J shed 3 bases, with 9 bases lying between them. CDR1 is ENHRY, CDR2 SYGVKD, per germline. The CDR3 has 15 residues. CDR3 sequence: CAISESEGLNQPQHF. The CDR3 region has the DNA TGTGCCATCAGTGAGTCCGAGGGACTCAATCAGCCCCAGCATTTT.

This clonotype was seen more than once but under ten times. The chain recombines TRBV20-1 with TRBJ2-1; 10 bases are a match to TRBD2. The CDR3 has 15 amino acids. V was pared by 3 bases and J by 9 bases, with 11 bases of the junction left unmatched. CDR1 DFQATT and CDR2 SNEGSKA come from the germline V gene (reference sequence). The CDR3 DNA follows: TGCAGTGCTAGGACTAGCGGGTCCTGGTCCGGTGAGCAGTTCTTC. This sequence encodes CSARTSGSWSGEQFF.

This clonotype has more than one count but fewer than ten. The genes are TRBV5-1 and TRBJ2-1, with D possibly matching TRBD1 (6 bases). The germline V gene encodes CDR1 SGHRS and CDR2 YFSETQ. There are 14 residues in the CDR3. V was pared by 1 base and J by 6 bases, with 11 bases between. DNA of the CDR3: TGCGCCAGCAGCTTGCTAGGGACACCCAATGAGCAGTTCTTC. Its translation: CASSLLGTPNEQFF.

This chain joins TRBV27 and TRBJ2-7; weak D call: TRBD2 (6 bases). This CDR3 comprises 13 residues. The V and J ends lost 4 bases and 7 bases respectively, with 14 bases between them. CDR1 and CDR2 (germline): MNHEY, SMNVEV (reference sequence). The CDR3 here is CASSSRLVVEQYF. CDR3 sequence (DNA): TGTGCCAGCAGTTCGCGACTAGTTGTTGAGCAGTACTTC.

This clonotype has more than one count but fewer than ten. V usage is TRBV4-1 and J usage is TRBJ2-1, with 11 bases fitting TRBD2. Germline CDR1 MGHRA, CDR2 YSYEKL. The J segment lost 12 bases and the V segment lost 4 bases, leaving 2 bases of the junction unmatched. CDR3 length equals 12 residues. The CDR3 nucleotides read TGCGCCAGCAGCCCCCTAGCGGGGGGGCAGTTCTTC. Amino acids: CASSPLAGGQFF.

The gene calls are TRBV7-6 and TRBJ2-7, with D possibly matching TRBD1 (6 bases). This CDR3 is 14 amino acids long. The V gene's germline CDR1 is SGHVS and CDR2 FNYEAQ. Between the trimmed V and J ends, which lost 5 bases and 3 bases, there was a span of 14 bases. The DNA for the CDR3 is TGTGCCAGCAGCCCCGGGACAACACTCTACGAGCAGTACTTC. Residues: CASSPGTTLYEQYF.

This clonotype has only a few counts. The chain has TRBV5-1 and TRBJ2-7, with D possibly called TRBD1 or TRBD2 (6 bases each). This CDR3 has 14 amino acids. Germline V gene lookup returns CDR1 SGHRS and CDR2 YFSETQ. Trimming removed 3 bases at V and 2 bases at J, with 12 bases between. CDR3 in DNA: TGCGCCAGCAGCTCGGCGGGACAAACCTACGAGCAGTACTTC. The encoded protein is CASSSAGQTYEQYF.

This clonotype occurred a few times. V gene TRBV20-1 combines with J gene TRBJ2-1; 9 bases are a match to TRBD2. This CDR3 is built from 16 residues. Germline-derived CDR1 and CDR2 are DFQATT and SNEGSKA (reference sequence). With V trimmed by 5 bases and J by 8 bases, 16 bases remained unmatched. For the CDR3, the DNA is TGCAGTGCTCTAACGACAGCGGGGGGCTCGGTATATGAGCAGTTCTTC. This sequence encodes CSALTTAGGSVYEQFF.

This clonotype turned up a few times. V is TRBV18 and J is TRBJ1-2; TRBD1 is a possible D gene (6 bases). Trimming removed 6 bases from V and 8 bases from J, with 25 bases in between. The CDR3 sequence is 16 residues long. Germline lookup yields CDR1 KGHSH and CDR2 LQKENI. CDR3 DNA sequence: TGTGCCAGCTCCTATTCCAGGACAGAGCGAGTGACGGGCTACACCTTC. Translation: CASSYSRTERVTGYTF.

This rearrangement joins TRBV20-1 to TRBJ2-1; 12 bases are shared with TRBD2. CDR1 DFQATT and CDR2 SNEGSKA come from the germline V gene (reference sequence). J gave up 8 bases and V 5 bases, and 4 bases lay outside the gene matches. The length of the CDR3 is 13 residues. CDR3 protein: CSAPLAGGHEQFF. CDR3 DNA: TGCAGTGCTCCACTAGCGGGAGGCCATGAGCAGTTCTTC.

V and J are TRBV30 and TRBJ1-2; no clear D gene. Trimming pared 2 bases from V and 4 bases from J, leaving 5 bases between. Germline CDR1 and CDR2: GTSNPN and SVGIG (reference sequence). There are 11 residues in the CDR3. CDR3 coding DNA: TGTGCCTGGAGTATTGGCTATGGCTACACCTTC. It yields the protein CAWSIGYGYTF.

This sequence joins TRBV27 and TRBJ2-2; 7 nucleotides align to TRBD1. The CDR3 length is 15 residues. V shed 6 bases, J shed 0 bases, and the junction held 4 bases outside the gene matches. Germline V gene sequence: CDR1 MNHEY, CDR2 SMNVEV (reference sequence). The CDR3 DNA sequence: TGTGCCAGCAGAGGGGGCGCGGCGAACACCGGGGAGCTGTTTTTT. Encoded protein: CASRGGAANTGELFF.

V and J are TRBV7-2 and TRBJ2-7; 8 bases are a match to TRBD2. This CDR3 spans 16 amino acids. V lost 0 bases to trimming and J lost 0 bases; unmatched junction nucleotides: 4. Germline V gene lookup returns CDR1 SGHTA and CDR2 FQGNSA. CDR3 nucleotides: TGTGCCAGCAGCTTAGCTTCAAGCGGGAGCTCCTACGAGCAGTACTTC. It is translated as CASSLASSGSSYEQYF.

This sequence joins TRBV12-3 or TRBV12-4 and TRBJ1-5, with TRBD1 as a possible D gene (6 bases). Trimming took off 2 bases at V and 5 bases at J, with 16 bases between the two ends. CDR3 length equals 16 residues. The CDR3 spells CASSLSAEGGYQPQHF. In DNA form, the CDR3 reads TGTGCCAGCAGTTTATCCGCCGAGGGGGGGTATCAGCCCCAGCATTTT.

This clonotype has more than one count but fewer than ten. The rearrangement links TRBV19 to TRBJ2-1; D possibly corresponds to TRBD2 (7 bases). Germline V CDR1 and CDR2: LNHDA, SQIVND (reference sequence). The V gene lost 7 bases and the J gene lost 8 bases, with 21 bases spanning the gap. This CDR3 contains 15 residues. As DNA, the CDR3 is TGTGCCAGTACCCATCGGGACCTCGGGGGGCATGAGCAGTTCTTC. Protein sequence: CASTHRDLGGHEQFF. Full variable domain (missing parts from reference TRBV19 and TRBJ2-1): DGGITQSPKYLFRKEGQNVTLSCEQNLNHDAMYWYRQDPGQGLRLIYYSQIVNDFQKGDIAEGYSVSREKKESFPLTVTSAQKNPTAFYLCASTHRDLGGHEQFFGPGTRLTVL.

This clonotype has only a few counts. CDR3 amino acids: CASAGSNQPQHF. The CDR3, as DNA: TGTGCCAGTGCGGGAAGCAATCAGCCCCAGCATTTT. The chain couples TRBV12-3 or TRBV12-4 to TRBJ1-5; D is undetermined. V lost 9 bases and J lost 1, with 7 bases in between. CDR3 length equals 12 residues.